A selection of T cell receptor beta chains follows, all from one sample in a study of cytomegalovirus exposure and HLA in healthy donors. Generated by immunoSEQ multiplex PCR, the TCRdb table keeps only in-frame clones and is missing some. The top ten hold 13% of the sample, which has 100,000 to 120,000 clones, 76% seen once. The source material was PBMCs. Receptors were obtained from a man aged 25-45 years in good health and CMV-seropositive. The CDR3 runs from the conserved cysteine through the conserved F or W. A D gene is named only where the DNA matches it firmly. The listing skips clone size in some rows; elsewhere it reads once, few, many or a size class.

abundance	d_gene	v_gene	j_gene	CDR3aa	CDR3nt
NA	TRBD2	TRBV7-9	TRBJ2-1	CASSPGTSGALYEQFF	TGTGCCAGCAGCCCCGGGACTAGCGGGGCCCTCTATGAGCAGTTCTTC
once	NA	TRBV9	TRBJ2-7	CASSARDSRYEQYF	TGTGCCAGCAGCGCGCGGGACAGTCGCTACGAGCAGTACTTC
NA	NA	TRBV28	TRBJ1-2	CASSEGDSYGYTF	TGTGCCAGCAGTGAGGGAGATAGCTATGGCTACACCTTC
NA	NA	TRBV5-8	TRBJ1-1	CASSLLSERNTEAFF	TGTGCCAGCAGCTTGTTGTCTGAGAGGAACACTGAAGCTTTCTTT
NA	TRBD1	TRBV4-1	TRBJ1-3	CASSQGDRGVYGNTIYF	TGCGCCAGCAGCCAAGGAGACAGGGGGGTTTATGGAAACACCATATATTTT
NA	TRBD1	TRBV5-4	TRBJ2-5	CASSSIGQGREQASGTQYF	TGTGCCAGCAGCTCCATCGGACAGGGTAGAGAACAGGCCTCCGGGACCCAGTACTTC
NA	TRBD2	TRBV10-1	TRBJ2-1	CASSESRGLSTSGGFDEQFF	TGCGCCAGCAGTGAGTCGAGGGGGTTGTCGACTAGCGGGGGGTTTGATGAGCAGTTCTTC
NA	NA	TRBV25-1	TRBJ1-1	CASTRQQNTEAFF	TGTGCCAGCACCAGACAACAGAACACTGAAGCTTTCTTT
NA	NA	TRBV5-6	TRBJ2-1	CASSRGRGVQYNKQFF	TGTGCCAGCAGCCGGGGGAGGGGGGTACAGTACAATAAGCAGTTCTTC
NA	TRBD1	TRBV7-2	TRBJ1-1	CASNVDRVRHTEAFF	TGTGCCAGCAACGTGGACAGGGTACGGCACACTGAAGCTTTCTTT
NA	TRBD2	TRBV11-2	TRBJ2-1	CASSLARGGRNEQFF	TGTGCCAGCAGCTTAGCGCGGGGGGGCCGCAATGAGCAGTTCTTC
NA	NA	TRBV27	TRBJ2-7	CASSLMGATYEQYF	TGTGCCAGCAGTTTAATGGGGGCAACCTACGAGCAGTACTTC
few	TRBD1	TRBV4-3	TRBJ1-4	CASSQVWDRGNEKLFF	TGCGCCAGCAGCCAAGTTTGGGACAGGGGGAATGAAAAACTGTTTTTT
NA	NA	TRBV21-1	TRBJ2-7	CASSKAHAVSSYEQYF	TGTGCCAGCAGCAAAGCTCACGCGGTATCGAGCTACGAGCAGTACTTC
NA	NA	TRBV28	TRBJ2-7	CASSLASGDNYEQYF	TGTGCCAGCAGTCTCGCTTCCGGGGACAACTACGAGCAGTACTTC
NA	TRBD1	TRBV6-1	TRBJ2-7	CASPPDRGVSDEQYF	TGTGCCAGCCCCCCGGACAGGGGAGTATCGGACGAGCAGTACTTC
few	NA	TRBV7-2	TRBJ1-6	CASSPRGDSPLHF	TGTGCCAGCAGCCCGCGGGGGGATTCACCCCTCCACTTT
few	NA	TRBV28	TRBJ1-5	CATKTQGGDQPQHF	TGTGCCACCAAGACCCAGGGAGGAGATCAGCCCCAGCATTTT
NA	TRBD1	TRBV5-1	TRBJ2-5	CASSTGGSETQYF	TGCGCCAGCAGCACAGGGGGCTCGGAGACCCAGTACTTC
NA	NA	TRBV5-1	TRBJ2-7	CASSFFSPSYEQYF	TGCGCCAGCAGCTTTTTTAGTCCCTCCTACGAGCAGTACTTC
NA	NA	TRBV27	TRBJ2-3	CASRIGVAETDTQYF	TGTGCCAGCAGGATTGGGGTAGCGGAAACAGATACGCAGTATTTT
NA	NA	TRBV30	TRBJ2-5	CAWNLRGSETQYF	TGTGCCTGGAACTTAAGGGGAAGCGAGACCCAGTACTTC
few	NA	TRBV19	TRBJ1-2	CASSIMEGNGYTF	TGTGCCAGTAGTATTATGGAGGGTAATGGCTACACCTTC
NA	NA	TRBV5-1	TRBJ1-4	CASGDGTDEKLFF	TGCGCCAGCGGAGATGGGACTGACGAAAAACTGTTTTTT
NA	NA	TRBV5-1	TRBJ2-5	CASSLVGSGAPRGWYF	NA
NA	NA	TRBV7-9	TRBJ1-2	CASIAGGGYGYTF	TGTGCCAGCATAGCCGGGGGTGGCTATGGCTACACCTTC
NA	NA	TRBV29-1	TRBJ2-1	CSVVDYISYNEQFF	TGCAGCGTTGTAGATTACATTTCCTACAATGAGCAGTTCTTC
NA	NA	TRBV27	TRBJ1-1	CASSLGQWGVEAFF	TGTGCCAGCAGCCTTGGACAGTGGGGCGTTGAAGCTTTCTTT
NA	NA	TRBV5-6	TRBJ2-7	CASRMNQGMGEQYF	TGTGCCAGCAGAATGAACCAGGGGATGGGGGAGCAGTACTTC